This TCR beta chain was identified in a study of CD8 T cells in Susac syndrome. FACS was used to enrich TEMRA cells, whereas the CD8+ and CD4+ T cells were obtained by negative isolation. RNA amounts of about 0.5 to 1 ug underwent reverse transcription with random hexamers. TCRdb processed the immunoSEQ multiplex PCR reads anew with MiXCR; each CDR3 protein has one entry. The sample lists 250,000 to 300,000 distinct CDR3 sequences, 70% to 90% occurring once. V was pared by 2 bases and J by 8 bases, with 8 bases of the junction left unmatched. This CDR3 has 15 amino acids. Germline V gene sequence: CDR1 PRHDT, CDR2 FYEKMQ (reference sequence). This clonotype was seen a single time.

The TCR was taken from a human donor with multiple sclerosis. The chain employs TRBV13 and TRBJ2-1, with TRBD1 matching 8 bases. Sequenced sample: CD8+ T cells from PBMCs. The CDR3 is CASSLFQGAMDEQFF. As DNA, the CDR3 is TGTGCCAGCAGCTTATTCCAGGGGGCAATGGATGAGCAGTTCTTC.